This TCR beta chain was identified during a study of identical twins' blood T cells. Background on the study: Roughly six alpha and six beta libraries together yielded tens of millions of reads. Study-wide results and limits: Shared CDR3 clonotype counts between two donors mainly tracked the product of their cloneset sizes, twins included.

TCRdb itself ran the 5' RACE reads through MiXCR, one entry per CDR3 protein. The table lists 400,000 or so distinct CDR3 sequences, roughly 27% of them singletons, with 6.1% in the top ten. In regard to this clonotype: Its antigen is still unknown. The junction shows a germline mismatch at one end, possibly a read error.

The CDR3 is 13 amino acids. This sequence originates from a woman between 18 and 55 years old in good health. The sequencing sample was made of PBMCs. The gene calls are TRBV12-3 or TRBV12-4 and TRBJ2-3; D is perhaps TRBD2 (6 bases). CDR3 bases: TGTGCCAGCAGAGGGACTGTGGCAGATATGCAGTATTTT. The encoded protein is CASRGTVADMQYF.